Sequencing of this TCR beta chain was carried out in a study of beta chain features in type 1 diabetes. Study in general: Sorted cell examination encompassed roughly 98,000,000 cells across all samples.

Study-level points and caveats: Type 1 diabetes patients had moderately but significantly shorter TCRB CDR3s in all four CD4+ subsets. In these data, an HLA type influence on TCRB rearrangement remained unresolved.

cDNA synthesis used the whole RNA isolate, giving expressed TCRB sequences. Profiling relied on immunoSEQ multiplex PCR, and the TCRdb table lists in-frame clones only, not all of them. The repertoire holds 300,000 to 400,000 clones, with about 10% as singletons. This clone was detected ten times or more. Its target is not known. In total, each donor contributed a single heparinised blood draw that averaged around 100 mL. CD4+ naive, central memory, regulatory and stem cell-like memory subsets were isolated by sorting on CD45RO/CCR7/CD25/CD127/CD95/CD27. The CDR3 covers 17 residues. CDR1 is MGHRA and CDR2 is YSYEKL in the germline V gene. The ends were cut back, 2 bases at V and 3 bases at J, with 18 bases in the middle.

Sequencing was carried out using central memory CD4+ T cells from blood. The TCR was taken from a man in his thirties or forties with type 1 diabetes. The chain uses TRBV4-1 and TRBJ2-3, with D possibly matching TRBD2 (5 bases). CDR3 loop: CASSQSRSGKGTDTQYF. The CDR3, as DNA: TGCGCCAGCAGCCAATCACGTTCCGGGAAAGGGACAGATACGCAGTATTTT.